Sequencing of this T cell receptor beta chain was carried out in a study of blood T cells in healthy people across ages. The study isolated at least 6.5 million PBMCs from each sample. This clonotype has just a few counts. Its target is not known. General study findings and limits: Older age went with lower TCR beta diversity per million T cells, in a roughly linear way.

Germline V gene sequence: CDR1 PRHDT, CDR2 FYEKMQ (reference sequence). With 3 bases removed from V and 2 bases from J, the gap between germline ends came to 17 bases. This CDR3 contains 17 residues. A J-beta primer mix and a sample-barcoded 5' primer were used in a second PCR of about 7 to 12 cycles. All samples yielded 2.5 million or more CDR3-containing paired-end reads. TCRdb independently ran MiXCR on the 5' RACE reads; one entry per CDR3 protein. This table holds 1.5 million to 2 million distinct CDR3 sequences, 28% found once. The chain recombines TRBV13 with TRBJ2-4; D may be TRBD2 (6 bases). This TCR came from a woman under 40 in good health. Specimen: blood. The CDR3 is CASSLRTKGLTKNIQYF. The CDR3 nucleotides read TGTGCCAGCAGCTTGAGGACTAAGGGTCTAACCAAAAACATTCAGTACTTC.